Each of the 13 T cell receptor beta chains below was sequenced from the same sample in a study of early T cells in non-severe SARS-CoV-2 infection. TCRdb analysed the 5' RACE reads with MiXCR anew, one entry per CDR3 protein. The sample has more than 85,000 distinct CDR3 sequences; 10% to 15% are singletons. The input for sequencing was whole blood, taken at baseline. These receptors came from an adult who was a healthcare worker with PCR-confirmed SARS-CoV-2 infection or an uninfected control (not recorded which).

The V gene is TRBV28, the J gene TRBJ2-6; 11 bases agree with TRBD1. With 5 bases clipped from V and 2 bases from J, the junction kept 2 bases outside the gene matches. This CDR3 contains 16 residues. Germline V CDR1 and CDR2: MDHEN, SYDVKM. As DNA, the CDR3 is TGTGCCAGCAGTCGGACAGGGGGCGCTGGGGCCAACGTCCTGACTTTC. Protein sequence: CASSRTGGAGANVLTF.

This clonotype was picked up a small number of times. V is TRBV9 and J is TRBJ2-4; weak D call: TRBD2 (6 bases). Trimming took 0 bases from V and 3 from J, leaving 13 bases between them. Looked up from germline, CDR1 is SGDLS and CDR2 is YYNGEE. This CDR3 comprises 16 residues. This CDR3 is CASSVGPLAVKNIQYF. In DNA form, the CDR3 reads TGTGCCAGCAGCGTAGGCCCCTTAGCGGTCAAAAACATTCAGTACTTC.

The J gene is TRBJ1-1, the V gene TRBV7-3, with D unresolved. This CDR3 has 15 amino acids. With 2 bases removed from V and 5 bases from J, the gap between germline ends came to 15 bases. Germline V gives CDR1 SGHTA, CDR2 FQGTGA. This chain's CDR3 is CASSLSSTTGTEAFF. The CDR3 bases are TGTGCCAGCAGCTTATCATCTACAACGGGGACTGAAGCTTTCTTT.

The chain recombines TRBV6-1 with TRBJ2-2, with D hard to call. This CDR3 is 17 amino acids long. V gave up 6 bases and J gave up 0 bases, with 17 bases separating them. CDR1 is MNHNS, CDR2 SASEGT, per germline. The CDR3 is CASRESSYFANTGELFF. In nucleotides, the CDR3 is TGTGCCAGCAGGGAAAGTAGCTACTTCGCGAACACCGGGGAGCTGTTTTTT.

The chain recombines TRBV12-3 or TRBV12-4 with TRBJ2-2, with D maybe TRBD1 (6 bases). The CDR3 runs to 15 residues. Trimming cost V 5 bases and J 3 bases, with 13 bases left between them. The CDR3 DNA reads as TGTGCCAGCAGTCCGACAGGCGCTCACACCGGGGAGCTGTTTTTT. Translation gives CASSPTGAHTGELFF.

This clonotype was seen a single time. This rearrangement joins TRBV5-1 to TRBJ1-1; no clear D gene. V was pared by 5 bases and J by 0 bases, with 14 bases between. This CDR3 contains 15 residues. Germline-derived CDR1 and CDR2 are SGHRS and YFSETQ. Here the CDR3 reads CASRVPLGVNTEAFF. The CDR3 DNA reads as TGCGCCAGCAGAGTTCCCCTCGGCGTGAACACTGAAGCTTTCTTT.

The chain couples TRBV6-6 to TRBJ1-2; 10 bases are shared with TRBD1. V lost 6 bases and J lost 3; bases outside the gene matches: 7. Germline V gene data show CDR1 as MNHNY and CDR2 as SVGAGI (reference sequence). CDR3 length: 15 amino acids. In nucleotides, the CDR3 is TGTGCCAGCAGCTCCGGGACAGGGGAATACTATGGCTACACCTTC. It is translated as CASSSGTGEYYGYTF.

The rearrangement uses TRBV4-1 and TRBJ2-1; TRBD2 matches 10 bases. The junction had 6 bases not matched to a gene; V was cut back by 6 bases and J by 4 bases. CDR3 length equals 15 residues. The germline CDR1 and CDR2 sequences are MGHRA and YSYEKL. The DNA of the CDR3 is TGCGCCAGCAGACCTGGACTAGCGGATTACAATGAGCAGTTCTTC. Protein product: CASRPGLADYNEQFF.

J is TRBJ2-3 and V is TRBV5-1; 12 nucleotides agree with TRBD2. From germline, CDR1 is SGHRS and CDR2 YFSETQ. The V and J ends lost 0 bases and 3 bases, in that order; junction bases with no gene match: 2. There are 16 residues in the CDR3. DNA of the CDR3: TGCGCCAGCAGCTTGGCGACTAGCGGGGGAACAGATACGCAGTATTTT. This codes for CASSLATSGGTDTQYF.

This chain links TRBV20-1 with TRBJ2-1; D is possibly TRBD2 (7 bases). V was pared by 4 bases and J by 8 bases, with 18 bases between. Germline V gene sequence: CDR1 DFQATT, CDR2 SNEGSKA (reference sequence). This CDR3 has 14 amino acids. The CDR3 region has the DNA TGCAGTGCTAACGGGGGGCTTAGGATACATGAGCAGTTCTTC. Amino acid sequence: CSANGGLRIHEQFF.

This clonotype showed up many times. This chain links TRBV10-2 with TRBJ2-7; D remains unclear. Trimming left V 3 bases short and J 0 bases short, with 12 bases between. Germline V gene data show CDR1 as WSHSY and CDR2 as SAAADI. The CDR3 sequence is 15 residues long. The CDR3 DNA is TGCGCCAGCAGTGATACGAGACGGAGCTCCTACGAGCAGTACTTC. It is translated as CASSDTRRSSYEQYF.

This rearrangement joins TRBV5-4 to TRBJ1-1; D perhaps matches TRBD1 (6 bases). The germline V gene encodes CDR1 SGHNT and CDR2 YYREEE (reference sequence). The CDR3 loop spans 15 amino acids. The V end lost 0 bases, the J end lost 2 bases, and 11 bases lay between the germline ends. The CDR3 DNA is TGTGCCAGCAGCTTGGTAAGGGGGGCCAACACTGAAGCTTTCTTT. This gives the protein CASSLVRGANTEAFF.

This clonotype appeared many times. This chain connects TRBV2 to TRBJ2-5, with D perhaps TRBD2 (6 bases). The CDR3 is 15 amino acids. Trimming removed 5 bases at V and 3 bases at J, with 16 bases between. Per germline, CDR1 SNHLY and CDR2 FYNNEI. The CDR3 sequence: CASSRRGGEKETQYF. The CDR3 DNA reads TGTGCCAGCAGTCGGAGAGGCGGGGAGAAAGAGACCCAGTACTTC. The whole variable domain, remainder taken from reference TRBV2 and TRBJ2-5, is EPEVTQTPSHQVTQMGQEVILRCVPISNHLYFYWYRQILGQKVEFLVSFYNNEISEKSEIFDDQFSVERPDGSNFTLKIRSTKLEDSAMYFCASSRRGGEKETQYFGPGTRLLVL.